This TCR beta chain was sequenced for a study of blood T cell repertoires in COVID-19. Overall study context: The study drew acute and convalescent COVID-19 samples from the United States, Italy and Spain. The cDNA or gDNA used as material had been derived from T cells, B-cell-depleted T cells, or PBMCs.

V dropped 5 bases and J dropped 7; count of bases not matched to a gene: 6. The length of the CDR3 is 14 residues. CDR1 and CDR2 from the germline V gene are MNHEY and SMNVEV (reference sequence). Only in-frame clones appear in the TCRdb table, and some are missing; sequencing was by immunoSEQ multiplex PCR. This sample has approximately 93,000 clones, with roughly 79% found just once. This TCR was recovered from a woman aged 80 or over with acute or convalescent COVID-19. The chain employs TRBV27 and TRBJ1-1, with 11 positions matching TRBD1. Sequencing input: peripheral blood. CDR3 loop: CASSVGQGADEAFF. DNA for the CDR3: TGTGCCAGCAGTGTCGGACAGGGGGCGGATGAAGCTTTCTTT.